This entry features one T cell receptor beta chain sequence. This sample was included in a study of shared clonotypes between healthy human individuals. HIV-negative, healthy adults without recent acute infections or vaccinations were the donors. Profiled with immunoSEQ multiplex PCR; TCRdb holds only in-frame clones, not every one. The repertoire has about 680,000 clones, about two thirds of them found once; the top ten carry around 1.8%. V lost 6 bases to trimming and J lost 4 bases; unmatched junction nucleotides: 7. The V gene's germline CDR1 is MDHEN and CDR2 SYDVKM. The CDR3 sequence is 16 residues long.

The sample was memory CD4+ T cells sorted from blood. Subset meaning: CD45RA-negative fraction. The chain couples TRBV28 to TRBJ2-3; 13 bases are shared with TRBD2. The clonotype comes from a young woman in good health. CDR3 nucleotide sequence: TGTGCCAGCAGCACGCATACTAGCGGGAGGGCAGATACGCAGTATTTT. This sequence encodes CASSTHTSGRADTQYF.